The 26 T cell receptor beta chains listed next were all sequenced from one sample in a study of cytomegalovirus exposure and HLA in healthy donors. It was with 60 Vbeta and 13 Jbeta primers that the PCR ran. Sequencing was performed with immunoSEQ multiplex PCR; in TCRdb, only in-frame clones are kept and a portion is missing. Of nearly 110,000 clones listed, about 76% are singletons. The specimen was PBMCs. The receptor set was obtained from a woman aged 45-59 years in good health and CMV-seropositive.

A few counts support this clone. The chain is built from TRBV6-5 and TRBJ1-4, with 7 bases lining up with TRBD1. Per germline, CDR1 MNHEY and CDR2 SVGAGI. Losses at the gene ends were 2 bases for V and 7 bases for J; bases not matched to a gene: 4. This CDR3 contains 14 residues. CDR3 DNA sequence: TGTGCCAGCAGTTACCGGACAGGAGGTGAAAAACTGTTTTTT. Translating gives CASSYRTGGEKLFF.

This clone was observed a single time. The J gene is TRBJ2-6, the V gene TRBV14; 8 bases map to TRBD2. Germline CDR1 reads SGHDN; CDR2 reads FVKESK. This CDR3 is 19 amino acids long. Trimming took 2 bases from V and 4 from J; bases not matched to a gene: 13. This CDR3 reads CASSQQIGLAAAGANVLTF. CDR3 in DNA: TGTGCCAGCAGCCAACAGATCGGACTAGCAGCGGCCGGGGCCAACGTCCTGACTTTC.

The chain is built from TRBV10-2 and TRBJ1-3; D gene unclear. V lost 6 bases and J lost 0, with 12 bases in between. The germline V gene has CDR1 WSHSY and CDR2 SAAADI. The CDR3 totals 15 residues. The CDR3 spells CASSFGLSSGNTIYF. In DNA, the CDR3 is TGCGCCAGCAGCTTCGGACTGAGCTCTGGAAACACCATATATTTT.

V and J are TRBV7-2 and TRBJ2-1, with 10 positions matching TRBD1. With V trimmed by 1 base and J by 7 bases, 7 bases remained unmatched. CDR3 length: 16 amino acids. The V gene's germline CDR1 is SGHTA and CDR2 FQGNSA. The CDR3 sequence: CASSLVFGTGENEQFF. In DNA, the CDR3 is TGTGCCAGCAGCTTAGTTTTTGGGACAGGGGAGAATGAGCAGTTCTTC.

Here the CDR3 DNA reads TGTGCCAGCACCCCCGAAAGGGGGTACTCCTACAATGAGCAGTTCTTC. Protein product: CASTPERGYSYNEQFF. This chain uses TRBV7-2 with TRBJ2-1; maybe TRBD1 (6 bases). Germline CDR1 reads SGHTA; CDR2 reads FQGNSA. The CDR3 length is 16 residues. The V end was cut by 7 bases, the J end by 0 bases, with 16 bases between.

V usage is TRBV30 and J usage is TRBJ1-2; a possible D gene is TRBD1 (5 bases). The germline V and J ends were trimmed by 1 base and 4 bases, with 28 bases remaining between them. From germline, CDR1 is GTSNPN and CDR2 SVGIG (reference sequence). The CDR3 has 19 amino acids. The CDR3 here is CAWSAWDWEVSFGSYGYTF. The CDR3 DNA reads TGTGCCTGGAGTGCCTGGGACTGGGAGGTATCTTTCGGATCCTATGGCTACACCTTC.

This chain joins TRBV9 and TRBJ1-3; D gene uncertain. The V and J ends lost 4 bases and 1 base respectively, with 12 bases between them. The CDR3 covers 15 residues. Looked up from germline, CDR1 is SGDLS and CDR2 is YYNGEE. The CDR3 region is CASSPSPGSGNTIYF. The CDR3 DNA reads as TGTGCCAGCAGCCCCTCCCCGGGATCTGGAAACACCATATATTTT.

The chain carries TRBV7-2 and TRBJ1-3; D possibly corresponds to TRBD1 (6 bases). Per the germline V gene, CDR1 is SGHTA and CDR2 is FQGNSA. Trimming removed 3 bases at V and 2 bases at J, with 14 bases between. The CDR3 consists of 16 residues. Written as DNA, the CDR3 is TGTGCCAGCAGCTTGCACCCACAGGGAACTGGAAACACCATATATTTT. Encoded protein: CASSLHPQGTGNTIYF.

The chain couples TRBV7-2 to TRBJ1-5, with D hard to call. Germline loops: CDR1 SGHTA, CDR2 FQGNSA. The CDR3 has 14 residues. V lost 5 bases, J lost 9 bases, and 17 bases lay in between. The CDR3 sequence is CASSPVAARGPQHF. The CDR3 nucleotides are TGTGCCAGCAGCCCCGTTGCAGCGCGGGGGCCCCAGCATTTT.

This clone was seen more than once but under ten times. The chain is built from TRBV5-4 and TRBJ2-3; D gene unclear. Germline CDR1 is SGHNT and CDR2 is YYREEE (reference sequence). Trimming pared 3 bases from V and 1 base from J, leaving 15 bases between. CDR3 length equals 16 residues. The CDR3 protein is CASSSGAYTRTDTQYF. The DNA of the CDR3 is TGTGCCAGCAGCTCCGGAGCTTACACTCGCACAGATACGCAGTATTTT.

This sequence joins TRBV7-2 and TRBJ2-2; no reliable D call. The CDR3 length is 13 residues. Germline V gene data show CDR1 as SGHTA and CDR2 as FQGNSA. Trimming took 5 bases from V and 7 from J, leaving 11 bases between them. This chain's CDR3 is CASSPVLRGELFF. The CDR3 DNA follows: TGTGCCAGCAGCCCCGTCTTGCGCGGGGAGCTGTTTTTT.

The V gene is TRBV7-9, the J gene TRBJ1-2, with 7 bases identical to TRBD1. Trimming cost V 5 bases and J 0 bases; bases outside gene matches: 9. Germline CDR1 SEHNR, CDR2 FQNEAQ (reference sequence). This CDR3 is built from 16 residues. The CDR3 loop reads CASSGHDREANYGYTF. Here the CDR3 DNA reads TGTGCCAGCAGCGGACATGACAGGGAAGCTAACTATGGCTACACCTTC.

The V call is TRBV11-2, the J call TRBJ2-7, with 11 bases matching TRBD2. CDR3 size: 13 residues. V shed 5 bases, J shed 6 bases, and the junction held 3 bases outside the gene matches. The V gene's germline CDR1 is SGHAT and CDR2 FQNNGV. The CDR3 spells CASSTGLAVEQYF. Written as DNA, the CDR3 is TGTGCCAGCAGCACGGGACTAGCGGTCGAGCAGTACTTC.

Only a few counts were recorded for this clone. Here the CDR3 reads CAIILMTRYPYEQYF. The CDR3 DNA sequence: TGTGCCATCATCTTAATGACTAGGTATCCCTACGAGCAGTACTTC. This rearrangement joins TRBV10-3 to TRBJ2-7; the D gene is possibly TRBD2 (6 bases). The CDR3 is made up of 15 amino acids. Germline CDR1 reads ENHRY; CDR2 reads SYGVKD. Trimming shortened V by 7 bases and J by 2 bases, and 18 bases separated the two germline ends.

CDR3 in DNA: TGTGCCAGCAGTTCCACGATCAGAAGTATCGAAAAACTGTTTTTT. Its translation: CASSSTIRSIEKLFF. V is TRBV27 and J is TRBJ1-4, with no clear D. The CDR3 totals 15 residues. The germline V gene encodes CDR1 MNHEY and CDR2 SMNVEV (reference sequence). Trimming took off 4 bases at V and 8 bases at J, with 17 bases between the two ends.

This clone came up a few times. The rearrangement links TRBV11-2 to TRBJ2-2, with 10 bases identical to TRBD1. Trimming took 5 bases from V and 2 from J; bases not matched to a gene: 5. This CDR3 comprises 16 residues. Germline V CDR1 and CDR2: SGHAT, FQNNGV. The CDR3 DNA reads TGTGCCAGCAGCAGAGGGGACAGGGGTAACACCGGGGAGCTGTTTTTT. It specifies CASSRGDRGNTGELFF.

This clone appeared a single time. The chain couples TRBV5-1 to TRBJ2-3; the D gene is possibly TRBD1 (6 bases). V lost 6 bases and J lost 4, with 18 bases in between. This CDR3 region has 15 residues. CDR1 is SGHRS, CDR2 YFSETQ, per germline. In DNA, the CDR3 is TGCGCCAGCAACCCCCAATGGGGGCAATCAGATACGCAGTATTTT. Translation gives CASNPQWGQSDTQYF.

CDR3 loop: CASSATSAQETQYF. The CDR3, as DNA: TGTGCCAGCAGCGCGACTAGCGCTCAAGAGACCCAGTACTTC. V gene TRBV7-2 combines with J gene TRBJ2-5, with TRBD2 matching 8 bases. The V segment lost 5 bases and the J segment 2 bases; nucleotides outside the gene matches: 4. Germline V gene data show CDR1 as SGHTA and CDR2 as FQGNSA. The CDR3 extends over 14 amino acids.

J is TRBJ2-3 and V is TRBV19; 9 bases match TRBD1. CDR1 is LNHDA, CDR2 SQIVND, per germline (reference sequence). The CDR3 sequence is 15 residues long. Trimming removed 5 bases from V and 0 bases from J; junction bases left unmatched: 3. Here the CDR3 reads CASSGGQGSTDTQYF. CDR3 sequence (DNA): TGTGCCAGTAGTGGAGGACAGGGGAGCACAGATACGCAGTATTTT. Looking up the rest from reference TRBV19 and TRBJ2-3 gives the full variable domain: DGGITQSPKYLFRKEGQNVTLSCEQNLNHDAMYWYRQDPGQGLRLIYYSQIVNDFQKGDIAEGYSVSREKKESFPLTVTSAQKNPTAFYLCASSGGQGSTDTQYFGPGTRLTVL.

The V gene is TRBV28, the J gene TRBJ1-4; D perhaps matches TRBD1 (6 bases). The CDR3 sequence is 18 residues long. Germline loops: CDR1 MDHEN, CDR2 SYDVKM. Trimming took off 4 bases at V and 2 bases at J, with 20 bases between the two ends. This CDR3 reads CASSSTSAGAPTNEKLFF. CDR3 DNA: TGTGCCAGCAGTTCCACCTCGGCAGGGGCGCCCACTAATGAAAAACTGTTTTTT.

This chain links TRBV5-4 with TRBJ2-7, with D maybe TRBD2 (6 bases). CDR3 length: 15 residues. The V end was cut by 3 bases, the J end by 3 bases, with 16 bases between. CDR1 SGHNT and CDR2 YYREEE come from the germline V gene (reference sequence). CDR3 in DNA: TGTGCCAGCAGCTCCCTGGGACTCCGGGACTACGAGCAGTACTTC. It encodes CASSSLGLRDYEQYF.

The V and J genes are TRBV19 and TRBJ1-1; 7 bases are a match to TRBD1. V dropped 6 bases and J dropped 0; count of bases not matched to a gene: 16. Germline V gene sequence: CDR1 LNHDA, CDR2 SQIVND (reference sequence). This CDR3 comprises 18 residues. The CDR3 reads CASRTTGEAVYMNTEAFF. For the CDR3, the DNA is TGTGCCAGTAGGACTACAGGGGAAGCGGTTTACATGAACACTGAAGCTTTCTTT.

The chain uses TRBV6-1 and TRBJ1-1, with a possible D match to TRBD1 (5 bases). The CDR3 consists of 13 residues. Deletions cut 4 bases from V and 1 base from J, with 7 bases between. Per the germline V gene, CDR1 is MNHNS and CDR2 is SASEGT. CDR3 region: CASSATGNTEAFF. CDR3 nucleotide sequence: TGTGCCAGCAGTGCCACAGGGAACACTGAAGCTTTCTTT.

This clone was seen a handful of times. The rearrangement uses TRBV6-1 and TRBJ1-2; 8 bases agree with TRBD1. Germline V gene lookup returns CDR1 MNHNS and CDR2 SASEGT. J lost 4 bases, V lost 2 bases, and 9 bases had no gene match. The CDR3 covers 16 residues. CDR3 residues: CASSESRTGRSYGYTF. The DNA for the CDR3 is TGTGCCAGCAGTGAATCGAGGACAGGGAGGTCCTATGGCTACACCTTC.

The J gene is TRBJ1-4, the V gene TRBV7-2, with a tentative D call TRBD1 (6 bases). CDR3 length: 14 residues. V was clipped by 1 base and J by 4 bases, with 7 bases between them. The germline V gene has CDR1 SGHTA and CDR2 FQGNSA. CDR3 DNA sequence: TGTGCCAGCAGCTTAGAACAGGGTAATGAAAAACTGTTTTTT. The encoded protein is CASSLEQGNEKLFF.

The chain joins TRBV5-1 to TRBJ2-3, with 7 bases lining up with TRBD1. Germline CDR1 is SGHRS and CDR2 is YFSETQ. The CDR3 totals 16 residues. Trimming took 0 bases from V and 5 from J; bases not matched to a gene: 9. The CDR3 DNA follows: TGCGCCAGCAGCTTGGAAGCAGGGGGAAGCGGAGATACGCAGTATTTT. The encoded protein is CASSLEAGGSGDTQYF.